This TCR beta chain was retrieved from a study of naive and memory T cell subsets. Four subsets defined by CD45RA and CD27 were sorted after CD3, CD4, CD8 and live/dead staining. The beta constant-region primer was an equimolar mix of two oligonucleotides covering TRBC1 and TRBC2. Four rounds of PCR amplified the ligated cDNA using nested alpha and beta constant-region primers plus SP2. TCRdb re-derived calls from the UMI-ligation and nested PCR reads in MiXCR, one entry per CDR3 protein. The table has 95,000 to 150,000 distinct CDR3 sequences, 35% to 45% seen once. The CDR3 is 16 amino acids. CDR1 is SGHVS and CDR2 is FQNEAQ in the germline V gene. The V gene end was trimmed by 5 bases and the J gene end by 6 bases; junction bases not matched to a gene: 12.

The sample consisted of central memory CD4+ T cells from blood. The rearrangement links TRBV7-8 to TRBJ2-1; TRBD2 agrees at 8 bases. The receptor's source is a human donor in good health. CDR3 DNA: TGTGCCAGCAGCCCCGGAACCGGACTAGCACGCAATGAGCAGTTCTTC. This translates into CASSPGTGLARNEQFF.